The present T cell receptor (beta chain) was sequenced within a study of breast tumors, draining lymph nodes, adjacent tissues. TCRdb called the multiplex PCR reads again in MiXCR, with one record for every CDR3 protein. The table includes approximately 210,000 distinct CDR3 sequences, 32% detected once. The lymph nodes were axillary draining lymph nodes from breast cancer patients. The V and J ends lost 5 bases and 6 bases respectively, with 14 bases between them. CDR1 is DFQATT, CDR2 SNEGSKA, per germline (reference sequence). CDR3 size: 14 residues. The sequenced sample consisted of axillary lymph node tissue. The clonotype originates from a female donor with breast cancer. Some clones in this sample may be carry-over from other donors' samples. This sequence joins TRBV20-1 and TRBJ1-6; D is possibly TRBD1 (5 bases). CDR3 in DNA: TGCAGTGCTCAGAGGGGTGCAACTAATTCACCCCTCCACTTT. Translation gives CSAQRGATNSPLHF.